This T cell receptor (beta chain) was found in a study of blood T cell repertoires in COVID-19. The junction had 10 bases not matched to a gene; V was cut back by 6 bases and J by 1 base. Germline CDR1 and CDR2: SQVTM and ANQGSEA. The CDR3 spans 16 residues. Repertoires were generated with immunoSEQ multiplex PCR, while TCRdb's copy carries only in-frame clones and drops some. Of 200,000 to 250,000 clones listed, 85% to 90% are singletons. The sample was PBMCs or T cells enriched from blood (not recorded which). This receptor was identified in a man aged 50 to 60 who had been exposed to COVID-19. The J gene is TRBJ2-5, the V gene TRBV29-1; 11 bases line up with TRBD2. CDR3 region: CSVLSPGLAAQETQYF. For the CDR3, the DNA is TGCAGCGTCCTGTCCCCGGGACTAGCGGCCCAAGAGACCCAGTACTTC. Full variable domain (missing parts from reference TRBV29-1 and TRBJ2-5): SAVISQKPSRDICQRGTSLTIQCQVDSQVTMMFWYRQQPGQSLTLIATANQGSEATYESGFVIDKFPISRPNLTFSTLTVSNMSPEDSSIYLCSVLSPGLAAQETQYFGPGTRLLVL.